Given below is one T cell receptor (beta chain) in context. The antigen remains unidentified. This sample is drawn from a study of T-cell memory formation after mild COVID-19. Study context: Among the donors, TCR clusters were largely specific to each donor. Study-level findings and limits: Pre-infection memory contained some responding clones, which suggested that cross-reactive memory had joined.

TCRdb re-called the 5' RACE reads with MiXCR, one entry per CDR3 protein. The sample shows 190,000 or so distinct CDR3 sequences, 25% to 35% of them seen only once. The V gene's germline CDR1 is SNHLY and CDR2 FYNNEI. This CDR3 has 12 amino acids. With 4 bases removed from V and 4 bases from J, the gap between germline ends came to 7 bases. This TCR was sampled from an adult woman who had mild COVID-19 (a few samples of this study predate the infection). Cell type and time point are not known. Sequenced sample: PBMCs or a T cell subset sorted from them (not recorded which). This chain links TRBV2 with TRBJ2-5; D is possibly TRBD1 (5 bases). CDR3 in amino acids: CASSVQGETQYF. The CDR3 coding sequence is TGTGCCAGCAGTGTGCAGGGAGAGACCCAGTACTTC. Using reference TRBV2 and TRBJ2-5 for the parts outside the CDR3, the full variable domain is EPEVTQTPSHQVTQMGQEVILRCVPISNHLYFYWYRQILGQKVEFLVSFYNNEISEKSEIFDDQFSVERPDGSNFTLKIRSTKLEDSAMYFCASSVQGETQYFGPGTRLLVL.